This T cell receptor (beta chain) was documented in a study of cytomegalovirus exposure and HLA in healthy donors. The study, taken as a whole, reports: Analyzed later, association rates of TCRs varied across HLA loci, with DRB1 most and HLA-C fewest. V- and J-gene trimming in TCR beta was tied to a missense DCLRE1C variant by an analysis performed later. The number of N-insertions in an Asian-associated ancestry cluster was reportedly below the approximately 700-donor mean in a later analysis.

Germline loops: CDR1 SEHNR, CDR2 FQNEAQ (reference sequence). Trimming cost V 1 base and J 8 bases, with 14 bases left between them. The CDR3 length is 14 residues. 13 Jbeta primers and 60 Vbeta primers were used for the PCR. The table came from immunoSEQ multiplex PCR; TCRdb's copy has only in-frame clones and leaves some out. The sample records some 160,000 clones, 82% being singletons. In regard to this clone: Antigen: not known.

The chain recombines TRBV7-9 with TRBJ1-2, with a tentative D call TRBD1 (5 bases). This TCR derives from a male donor in good health and CMV-seronegative. The sequenced sample consisted of PBMCs. The CDR3 reads CASSLVRGGAGYTF. The CDR3 coding sequence is TGTGCCAGCAGCTTAGTTAGGGGCGGAGCGGGCTACACCTTC.